This T cell receptor beta chain was captured by sequencing in a study of cytomegalovirus exposure and HLA in healthy donors. Broader study findings: Later analysis suggested links between common viral pathogens and several top significant clusters. Donor immune exposure was known only as CMV serostatus. Further analysis, carried out later, found HLA-associated TCR beta chains more clonally expanded than equally common other chains. What was likely a sequencing artifact was a cluster of highly shared sequence variants.

The PCR used 60 Vbeta and 13 Jbeta primers. Generated by immunoSEQ multiplex PCR, the TCRdb table keeps only in-frame clones and is missing some. The repertoire holds about 180,000 clones, with about 80% as singletons. V lost 6 bases to trimming and J lost 1 base; unmatched junction nucleotides: 8. CDR3 size: 17 residues. Per germline, CDR1 MDHEN and CDR2 SYDVKM. Turning to this clone: Antigen specificity is unknown.

The sequenced material came from PBMCs. The receptor's source is a man in his forties in good health and CMV-seropositive. J is TRBJ2-1 and V is TRBV28, with 11 bases identical to TRBD2. CDR3 amino acids: CASRRGGLAESYNEQFF. In nucleotides, the CDR3 is TGTGCCAGCAGGCGGGGGGGACTAGCGGAGTCCTACAATGAGCAGTTCTTC.